This paragraph reports one T cell receptor beta chain. This CDR3 region has 14 residues. These data come from a study of blood T cell repertoires in COVID-19. Study summary: T cells, B-cell-depleted T cells, or PBMCs supplied cDNA or gDNA.

Original data processing: Amplification with reference gene primers provided the estimates of nucleated cell counts. Clones were read by immunoSEQ multiplex PCR, and TCRdb kept only the in-frame ones, dropping some. That table gives V, J and clone size, and the DNA gave D and trimming. In the table there are some 90,000 clones, 85% to 90% of which are singletons. The chain has TRBV21-1 and TRBJ2-5; the table's D gene call, TRBD2, was not cross checked with the DNA. TRBV21-1 is reported as a pseudogene. The sequencing input was peripheral blood. This receptor was taken from an elderly woman with active COVID-19. The CDR3 sequence: CASSETSEQETQYF. The CDR3 coding sequence is TGTGCCAGCAGCGAGACTAGCGAACAAGAGACCCAGTACTTC.